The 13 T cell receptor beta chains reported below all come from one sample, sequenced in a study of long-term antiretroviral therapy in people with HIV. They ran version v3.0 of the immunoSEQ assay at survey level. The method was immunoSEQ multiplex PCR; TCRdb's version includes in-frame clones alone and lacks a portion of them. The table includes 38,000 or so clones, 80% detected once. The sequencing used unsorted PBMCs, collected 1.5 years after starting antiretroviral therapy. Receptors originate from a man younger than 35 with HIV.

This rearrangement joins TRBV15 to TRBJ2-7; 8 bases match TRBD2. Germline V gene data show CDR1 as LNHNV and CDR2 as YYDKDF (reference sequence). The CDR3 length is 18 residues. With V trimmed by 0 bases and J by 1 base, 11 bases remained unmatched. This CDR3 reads CATSRDWGGSGKSYEQYF. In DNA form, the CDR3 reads TGTGCCACCAGCAGAGATTGGGGGGGTAGCGGGAAGTCCTACGAGCAGTACTTC.

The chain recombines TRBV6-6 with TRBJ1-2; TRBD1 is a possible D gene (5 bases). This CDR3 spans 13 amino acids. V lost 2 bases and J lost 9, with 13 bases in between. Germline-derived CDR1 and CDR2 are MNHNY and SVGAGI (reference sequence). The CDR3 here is CASSYARDSSYTF. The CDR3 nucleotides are TGTGCCAGCAGTTACGCCCGTGACAGTAGCTACACCTTC.

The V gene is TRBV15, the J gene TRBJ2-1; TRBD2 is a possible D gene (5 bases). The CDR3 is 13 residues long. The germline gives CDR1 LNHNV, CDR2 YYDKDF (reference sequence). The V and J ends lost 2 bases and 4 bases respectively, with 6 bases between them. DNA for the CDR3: TGTGCCACCAGCAGAACTAGGTACAATGAGCAGTTCTTC. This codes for CATSRTRYNEQFF.

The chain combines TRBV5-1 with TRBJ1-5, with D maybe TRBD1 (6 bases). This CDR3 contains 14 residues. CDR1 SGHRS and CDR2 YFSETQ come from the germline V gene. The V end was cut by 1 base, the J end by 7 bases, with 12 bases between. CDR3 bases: TGCGCCAGCAGCTTGCAGGGGAGCGGGCAGCCCCAGCATTTT. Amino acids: CASSLQGSGQPQHF.

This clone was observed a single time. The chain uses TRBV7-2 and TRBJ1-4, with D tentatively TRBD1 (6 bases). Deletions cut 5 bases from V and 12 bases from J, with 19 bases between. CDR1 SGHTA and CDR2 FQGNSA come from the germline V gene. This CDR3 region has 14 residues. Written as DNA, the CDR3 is TGTGCCAGCAGCCGACCGGGGGCGGAGGGGGAACTGTTTTTT. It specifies CASSRPGAEGELFF. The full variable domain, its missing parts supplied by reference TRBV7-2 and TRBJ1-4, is GAGVSQSPSNKVTEKGKDVELRCDPISGHTALYWYRQSLGQGLEFLIYFQGNSAPDKSGLPSDRFSAERTGGSVSTLTIQRTQQEDSAVYLCASSRPGAEGELFFGSGTQLSVL.

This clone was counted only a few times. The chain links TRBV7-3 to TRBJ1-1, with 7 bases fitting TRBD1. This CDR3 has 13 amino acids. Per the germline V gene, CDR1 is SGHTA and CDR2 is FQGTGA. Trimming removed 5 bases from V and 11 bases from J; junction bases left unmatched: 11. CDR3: CASSLTPGTVAFF. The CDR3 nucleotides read TGTGCCAGCAGCCTTACACCCGGGACAGTGGCTTTCTTT.

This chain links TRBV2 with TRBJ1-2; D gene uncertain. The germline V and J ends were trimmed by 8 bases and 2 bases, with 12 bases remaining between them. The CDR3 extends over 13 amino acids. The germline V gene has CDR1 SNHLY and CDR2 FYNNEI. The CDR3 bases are TGTGCCAGCGGCCCCGGGCCAAACTATGGCTACACCTTC. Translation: CASGPGPNYGYTF.

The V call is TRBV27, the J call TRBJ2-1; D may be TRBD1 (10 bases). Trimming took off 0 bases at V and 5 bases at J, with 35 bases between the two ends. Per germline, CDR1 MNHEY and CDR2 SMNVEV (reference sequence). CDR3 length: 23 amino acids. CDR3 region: CASSLSTFPGQGDLTSGDNEQFF. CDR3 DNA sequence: TGTGCCAGCAGTTTATCGACTTTTCCTGGACAGGGGGATTTGACTAGCGGCGACAATGAGCAGTTCTTC.

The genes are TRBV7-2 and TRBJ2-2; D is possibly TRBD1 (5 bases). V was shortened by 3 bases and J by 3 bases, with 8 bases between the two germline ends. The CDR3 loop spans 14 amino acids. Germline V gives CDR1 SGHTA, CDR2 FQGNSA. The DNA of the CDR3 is TGTGCCAGCAGCTTTCTCAGGGACACCGGGGAGCTGTTTTTT. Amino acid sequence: CASSFLRDTGELFF.

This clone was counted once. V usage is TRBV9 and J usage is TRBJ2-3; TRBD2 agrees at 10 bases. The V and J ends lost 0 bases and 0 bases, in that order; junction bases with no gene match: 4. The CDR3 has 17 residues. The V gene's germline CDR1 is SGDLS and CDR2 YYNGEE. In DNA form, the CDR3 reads TGTGCCAGCAGCGTAGTTAGCGGGAGGCTTAGCACAGATACGCAGTATTTT. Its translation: CASSVVSGRLSTDTQYF.

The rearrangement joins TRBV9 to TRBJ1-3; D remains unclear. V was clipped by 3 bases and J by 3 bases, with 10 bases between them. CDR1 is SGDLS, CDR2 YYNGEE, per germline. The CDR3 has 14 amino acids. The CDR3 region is CASSGTRSGNTIYF. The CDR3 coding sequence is TGTGCCAGCAGCGGGACGAGGAGTGGAAACACCATATATTTT.

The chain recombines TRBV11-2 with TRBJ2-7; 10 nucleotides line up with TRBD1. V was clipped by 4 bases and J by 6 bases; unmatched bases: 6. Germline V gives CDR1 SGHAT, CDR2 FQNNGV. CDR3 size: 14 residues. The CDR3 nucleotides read TGTGCCAGCAGCTACAGGACAGGGGGGGCCGAGCAGTACTTC. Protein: CASSYRTGGAEQYF.

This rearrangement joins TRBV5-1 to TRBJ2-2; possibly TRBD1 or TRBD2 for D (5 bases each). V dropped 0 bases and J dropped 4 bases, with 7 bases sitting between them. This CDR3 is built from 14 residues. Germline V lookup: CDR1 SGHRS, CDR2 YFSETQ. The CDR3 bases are TGCGCCAGCAGCTTGGCAGGGAGCACCGGGGAGCTGTTTTTT. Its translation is CASSLAGSTGELFF. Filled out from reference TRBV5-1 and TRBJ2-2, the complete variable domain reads KAGVTQTPRYLIKTRGQQVTLSCSPISGHRSVSWYQQTPGQGLQFLFEYFSETQRNKGNFPGRFSGRQFSNSRSEMNVSTLELGDSALYLCASSLAGSTGELFFGEGSRLTVL.